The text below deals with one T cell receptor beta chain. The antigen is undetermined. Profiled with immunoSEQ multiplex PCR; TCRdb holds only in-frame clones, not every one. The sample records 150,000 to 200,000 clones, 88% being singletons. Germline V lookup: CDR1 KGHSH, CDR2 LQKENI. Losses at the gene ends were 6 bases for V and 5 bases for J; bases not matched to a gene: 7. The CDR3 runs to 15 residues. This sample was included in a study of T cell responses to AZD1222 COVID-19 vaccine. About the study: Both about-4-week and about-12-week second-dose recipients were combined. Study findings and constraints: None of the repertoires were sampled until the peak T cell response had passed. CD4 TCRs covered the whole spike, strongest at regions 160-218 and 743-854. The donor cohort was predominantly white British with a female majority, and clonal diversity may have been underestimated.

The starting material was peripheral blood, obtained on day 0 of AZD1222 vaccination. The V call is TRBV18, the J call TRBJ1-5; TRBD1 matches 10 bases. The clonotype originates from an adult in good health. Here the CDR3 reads CASSVGQGFYQPQHF. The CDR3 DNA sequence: TGTGCCAGCTCCGTGGGACAGGGGTTTTATCAGCCCCAGCATTTT.